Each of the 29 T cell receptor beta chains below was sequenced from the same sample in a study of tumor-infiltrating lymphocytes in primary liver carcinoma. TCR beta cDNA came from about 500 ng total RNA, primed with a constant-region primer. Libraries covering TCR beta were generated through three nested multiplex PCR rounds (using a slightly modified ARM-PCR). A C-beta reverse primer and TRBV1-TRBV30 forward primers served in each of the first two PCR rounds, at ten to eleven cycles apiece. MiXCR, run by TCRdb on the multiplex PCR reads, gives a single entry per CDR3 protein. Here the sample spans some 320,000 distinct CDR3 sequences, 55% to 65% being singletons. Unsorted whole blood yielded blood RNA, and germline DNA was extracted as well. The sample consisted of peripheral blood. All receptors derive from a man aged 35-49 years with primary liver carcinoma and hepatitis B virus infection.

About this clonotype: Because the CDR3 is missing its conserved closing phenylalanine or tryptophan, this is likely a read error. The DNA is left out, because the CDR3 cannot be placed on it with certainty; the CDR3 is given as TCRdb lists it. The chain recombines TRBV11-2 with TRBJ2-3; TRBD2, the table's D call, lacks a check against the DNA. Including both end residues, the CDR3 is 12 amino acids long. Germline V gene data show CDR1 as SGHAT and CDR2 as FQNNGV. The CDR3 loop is CASSPGPYTQYY.

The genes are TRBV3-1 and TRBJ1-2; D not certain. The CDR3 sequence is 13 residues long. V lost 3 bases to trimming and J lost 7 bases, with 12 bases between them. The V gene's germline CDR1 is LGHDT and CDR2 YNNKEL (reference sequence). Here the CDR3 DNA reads TGTGCCAGCAGCCAGTTTTCAGGTCGTGGCTACACCTTC. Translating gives CASSQFSGRGYTF.

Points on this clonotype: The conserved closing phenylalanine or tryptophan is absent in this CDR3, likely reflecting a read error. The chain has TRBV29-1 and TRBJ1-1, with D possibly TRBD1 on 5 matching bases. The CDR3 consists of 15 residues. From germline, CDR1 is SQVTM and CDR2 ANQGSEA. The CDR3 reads CRGASGWGMNTEAFL. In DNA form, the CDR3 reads TGCAGGGGTGCCTCAGGGTGGGGCATGAACACTGAAGCTTTCTTA.

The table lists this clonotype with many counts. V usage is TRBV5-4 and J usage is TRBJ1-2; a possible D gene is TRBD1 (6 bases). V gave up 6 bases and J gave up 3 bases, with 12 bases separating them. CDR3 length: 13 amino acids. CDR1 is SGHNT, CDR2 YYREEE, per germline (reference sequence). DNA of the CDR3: TGTGCCAGCACCGCAGGGGTGGACTATGGCTACACCTTC. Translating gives CASTAGVDYGYTF.

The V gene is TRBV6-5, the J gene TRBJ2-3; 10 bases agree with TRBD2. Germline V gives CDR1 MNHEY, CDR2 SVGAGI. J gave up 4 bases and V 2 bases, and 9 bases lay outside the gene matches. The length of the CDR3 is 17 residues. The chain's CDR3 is CASSYRPSGRGADTQYF. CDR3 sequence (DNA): TGTGCCAGCAGTTACCGTCCTAGCGGGAGAGGAGCAGATACGCAGTATTTT.

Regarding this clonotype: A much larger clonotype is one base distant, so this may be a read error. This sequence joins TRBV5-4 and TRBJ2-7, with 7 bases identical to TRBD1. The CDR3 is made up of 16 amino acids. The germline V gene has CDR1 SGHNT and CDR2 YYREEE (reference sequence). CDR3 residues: CASILNQGQRSYEQYF. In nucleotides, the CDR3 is TGTGCCAGCATCTTGAATCAGGGACAGAGGTCCTACGAGCAGTACTTC.

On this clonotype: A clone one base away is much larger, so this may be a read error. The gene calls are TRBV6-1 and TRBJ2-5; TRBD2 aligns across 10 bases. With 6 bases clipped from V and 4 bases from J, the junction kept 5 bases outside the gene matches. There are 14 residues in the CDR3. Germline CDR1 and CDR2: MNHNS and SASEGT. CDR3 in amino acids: CASRTSGLRETQYF. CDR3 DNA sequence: TGTGCCAGCAGGACTAGCGGGCTCCGAGAGACCCAGTACTTC.

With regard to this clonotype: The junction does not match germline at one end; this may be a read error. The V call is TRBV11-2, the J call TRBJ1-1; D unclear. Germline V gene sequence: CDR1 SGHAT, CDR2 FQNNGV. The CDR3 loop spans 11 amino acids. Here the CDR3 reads CASRPEHKALF. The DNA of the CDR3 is TGTGCCAGCAGGCCCGAACACAAAGCTCTCTTT. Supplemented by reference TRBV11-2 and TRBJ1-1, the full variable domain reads EAGVAQSPRYKIIEKRQSVAFWCNPISGHATLYWYQQILGQGPKLLIQFQNNGVVDDSQLPKDRFSAERLKGVDSTLKIQPAKLEDSAVYLCASRPEHKALFGQGTRLTVV.

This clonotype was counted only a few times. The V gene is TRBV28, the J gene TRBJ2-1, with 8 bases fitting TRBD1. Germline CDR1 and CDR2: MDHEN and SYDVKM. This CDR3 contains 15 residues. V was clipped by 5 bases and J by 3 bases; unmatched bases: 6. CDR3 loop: CASSVQGTGYNEQFF. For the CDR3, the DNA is TGTGCCAGCAGTGTTCAGGGGACAGGCTACAATGAGCAGTTCTTC.

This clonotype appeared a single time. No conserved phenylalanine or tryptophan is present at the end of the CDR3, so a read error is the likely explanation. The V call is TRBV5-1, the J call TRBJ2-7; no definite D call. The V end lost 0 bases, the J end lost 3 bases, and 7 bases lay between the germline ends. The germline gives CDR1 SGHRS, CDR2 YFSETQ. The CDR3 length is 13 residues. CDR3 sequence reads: CASSLGLDYEQYS. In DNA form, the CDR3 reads TGCGCCAGCAGCTTGGGACTGGACTACGAGCAGTACTCC.

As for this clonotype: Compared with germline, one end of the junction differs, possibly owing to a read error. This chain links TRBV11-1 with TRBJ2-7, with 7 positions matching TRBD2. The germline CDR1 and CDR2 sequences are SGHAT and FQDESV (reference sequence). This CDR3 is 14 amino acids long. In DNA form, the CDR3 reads TGTACCAGTAGCTTTAGCGGGCCCTCCTACGAGCAGTACTTC. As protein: CTSSFSGPSYEQYF.

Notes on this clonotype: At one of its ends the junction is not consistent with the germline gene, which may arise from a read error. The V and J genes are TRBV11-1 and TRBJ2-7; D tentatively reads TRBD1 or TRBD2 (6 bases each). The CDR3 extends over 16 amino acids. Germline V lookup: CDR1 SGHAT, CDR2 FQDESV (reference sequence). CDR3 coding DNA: TGTGTCAGCAGCTTAGGGGGGACCGTCGGGAAATACGAGCAGTACTTC. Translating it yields CVSSLGGTVGKYEQYF.

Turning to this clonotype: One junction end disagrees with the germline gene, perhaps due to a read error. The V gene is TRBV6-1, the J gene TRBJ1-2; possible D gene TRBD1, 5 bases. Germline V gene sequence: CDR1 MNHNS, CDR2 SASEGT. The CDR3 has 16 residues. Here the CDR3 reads CASSSPGGVANCGYTF. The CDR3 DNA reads TGTGCCAGCAGTTCCCCGGGGGGGGTTGCTAACTGTGGCTACACTTTC.

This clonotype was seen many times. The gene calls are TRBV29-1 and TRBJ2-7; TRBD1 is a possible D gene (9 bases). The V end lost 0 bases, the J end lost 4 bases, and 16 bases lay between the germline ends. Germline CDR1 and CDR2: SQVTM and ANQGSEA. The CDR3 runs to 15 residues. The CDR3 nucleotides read TGCAGCGTTGAAGATAGCGGGACAGGGAAGTACGAGCAGTACTTC. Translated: CSVEDSGTGKYEQYF.

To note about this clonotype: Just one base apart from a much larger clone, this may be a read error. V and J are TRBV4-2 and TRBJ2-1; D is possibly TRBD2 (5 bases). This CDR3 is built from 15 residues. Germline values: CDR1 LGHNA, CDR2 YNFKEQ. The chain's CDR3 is CTSSQEKRIHNEQFF. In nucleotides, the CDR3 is TGTACCAGCAGCCAAGAGAAGCGGATCCACAATGAGCAGTTCTTC.

In nucleotides, the CDR3 is TGTGCTACCAGCCTAATGACCCGCACTGAAGCTTTCTTT. This translates into CATSLMTRTEAFF. This chain links TRBV11-2 with TRBJ1-1; D unclear. Germline CDR1 reads SGHAT; CDR2 reads FQNNGV. This CDR3 region has 13 residues.

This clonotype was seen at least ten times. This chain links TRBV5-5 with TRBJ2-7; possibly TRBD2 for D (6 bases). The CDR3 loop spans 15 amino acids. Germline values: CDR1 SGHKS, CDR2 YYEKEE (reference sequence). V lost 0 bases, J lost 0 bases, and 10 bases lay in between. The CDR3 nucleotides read TGTGCCAGCAGCTTGGACGGGGGTAGCTCCTACGAGCAGTACTTC. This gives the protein CASSLDGGSSYEQYF.

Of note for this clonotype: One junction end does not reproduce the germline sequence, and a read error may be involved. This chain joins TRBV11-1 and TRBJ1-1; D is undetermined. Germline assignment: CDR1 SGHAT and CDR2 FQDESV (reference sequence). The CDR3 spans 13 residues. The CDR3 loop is CVSSPELNTVALF. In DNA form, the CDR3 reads TGTGTCAGCAGCCCCGAACTGAACACTGTAGCTCTCTTT. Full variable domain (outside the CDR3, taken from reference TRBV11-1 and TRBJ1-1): EAEVAQSPRYKITEKSQAVAFWCDPISGHATLYWYRQILGQGPELLVQFQDESVVDDSQLPKDRFSAERLKGVDSTLKIQPAELGDSAMYLCVSSPELNTVALFGQGTRLTVV.

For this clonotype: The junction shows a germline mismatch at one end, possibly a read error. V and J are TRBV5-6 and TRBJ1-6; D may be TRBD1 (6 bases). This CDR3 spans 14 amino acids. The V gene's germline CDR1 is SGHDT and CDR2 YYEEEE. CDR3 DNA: TGTGCCAGCAGTCACAGGGTTTTGGATTCATCCCTCCACTTT. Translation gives CASSHRVLDSSLHF.

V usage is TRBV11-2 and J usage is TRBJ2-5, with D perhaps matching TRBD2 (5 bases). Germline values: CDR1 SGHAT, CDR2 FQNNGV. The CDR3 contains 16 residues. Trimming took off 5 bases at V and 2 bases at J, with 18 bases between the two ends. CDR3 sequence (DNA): TGTGCCAGCAGCCCTTGGACCATCGGGAATCAAGAGACCCAGTACTTC. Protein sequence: CASSPWTIGNQETQYF.

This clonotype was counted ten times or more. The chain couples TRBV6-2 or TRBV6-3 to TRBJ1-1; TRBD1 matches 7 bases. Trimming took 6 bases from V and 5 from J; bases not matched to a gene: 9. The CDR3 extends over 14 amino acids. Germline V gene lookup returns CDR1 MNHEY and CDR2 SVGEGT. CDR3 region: CASRDRRGLTEAFF. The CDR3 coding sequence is TGTGCCAGCAGGGACAGGAGGGGGCTAACTGAAGCTTTCTTT.

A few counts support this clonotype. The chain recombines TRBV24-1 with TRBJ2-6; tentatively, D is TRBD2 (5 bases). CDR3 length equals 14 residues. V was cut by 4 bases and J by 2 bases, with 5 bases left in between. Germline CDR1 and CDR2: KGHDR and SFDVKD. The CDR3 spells CATSERAGANVLTF. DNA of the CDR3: TGTGCCACCAGTGAGAGGGCTGGGGCCAACGTCCTGACTTTC.

CDR3 protein: CASSADSSYNEQFF. The CDR3 coding sequence is TGCGCCAGCAGCGCTGACAGCTCCTACAATGAGCAGTTCTTC. This chain joins TRBV5-1 and TRBJ2-1; maybe TRBD1 (5 bases). This CDR3 is built from 14 residues. Looked up from germline, CDR1 is SGHRS and CDR2 is YFSETQ. V was cut by 4 bases and J by 0 bases, with 8 bases left in between.

CDR3 coding DNA: TGTGCCAGCACTTTTACACTAACGGGAGCGGGTAATGAGCAGTTCTTC. Translated, it gives CASTFTLTGAGNEQFF. This chain uses TRBV11-2 with TRBJ2-1, with a possible D match to TRBD2 (6 bases). The V and J ends lost 7 bases and 7 bases respectively, with 23 bases between them. The CDR3 covers 16 residues. Germline CDR1 and CDR2: SGHAT and FQNNGV. Looking up the rest from reference TRBV11-2 and TRBJ2-1 gives the full variable domain: EAGVAQSPRYKIIEKRQSVAFWCNPISGHATLYWYQQILGQGPKLLIQFQNNGVVDDSQLPKDRFSAERLKGVDSTLKIQPAKLEDSAVYLCASTFTLTGAGNEQFFGPGTRLTVL.

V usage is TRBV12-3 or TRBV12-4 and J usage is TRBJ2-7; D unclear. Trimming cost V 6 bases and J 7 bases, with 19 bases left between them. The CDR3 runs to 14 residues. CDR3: CASRQGRGVREQYF. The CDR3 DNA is TGTGCCAGCAGACAAGGACGTGGGGTTCGGGAGCAGTACTTC.

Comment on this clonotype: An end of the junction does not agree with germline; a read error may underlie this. CDR3 amino acids: CASSLATWTQDTGAFF. The CDR3 bases are TGTGCCAGCAGCTTGGCTACCTGGACGCAAGACACTGGAGCTTTCTTT. The rearrangement uses TRBV5-5 and TRBJ1-1; D gene ambiguous. Germline lookup yields CDR1 SGHKS and CDR2 YYEKEE (reference sequence). The CDR3 consists of 16 residues. Using reference TRBV5-5 and TRBJ1-1 for the parts outside the CDR3, the full variable domain is DAGVTQSPTHLIKTRGQQVTLRCSPISGHKSVSWYQQVLGQGPQFIFQYYEKEERGRGNFPDRFSARQFPNYSSELNVNALLLGDSALYLCASSLATWTQDTGAFFGQGTRLTVV.

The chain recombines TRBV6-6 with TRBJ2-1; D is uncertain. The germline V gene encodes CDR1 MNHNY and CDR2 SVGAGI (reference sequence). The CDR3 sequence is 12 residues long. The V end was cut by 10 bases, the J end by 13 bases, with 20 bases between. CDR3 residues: CANTSAKNIQFF. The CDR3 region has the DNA TGTGCCAACACCTCAGCCAAAAACATTCAGTTCTTC.

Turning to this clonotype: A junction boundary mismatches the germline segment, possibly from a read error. This chain's CDR3 is CASRLILGSAYEQYF. The CDR3 DNA reads as TGTGCCAGCAGGTTAATCTTAGGATCAGCATACGAGCAGTATTTC. The chain joins TRBV11-2 to TRBJ2-7; D is ambiguous. CDR3 length: 15 amino acids. Germline V gene data show CDR1 as SGHAT and CDR2 as FQNNGV.

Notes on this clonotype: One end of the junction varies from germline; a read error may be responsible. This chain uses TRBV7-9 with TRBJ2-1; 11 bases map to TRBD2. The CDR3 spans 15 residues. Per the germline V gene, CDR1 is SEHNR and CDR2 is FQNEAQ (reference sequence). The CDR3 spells CASSLSGRALNERFF. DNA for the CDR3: TGTGCCAGCAGCCTTAGCGGGAGGGCCCTCAATGAGCGGTTCTTC. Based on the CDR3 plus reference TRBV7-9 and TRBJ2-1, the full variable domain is DTGVSQNPRHKITKRGQNVTFRCDPISEHNRLYWYRQTLGQGPEFLTYFQNEAQLEKSRLLSDRFSAERPKGSFSTLEIQRTEQGDSAMYLCASSLSGRALNERFFGPGTRLTVL.